This T cell receptor beta chain was identified in a study of response to subunit inactivated influenza vaccine. In this sample, this clonotype turned up a few times. As yet, its antigen is unknown. TCRdb redid the calling of the RT-PCR reads with MiXCR, one entry per CDR3 protein. This sample has about 700,000 distinct CDR3 sequences; 15% to 17% occur once, and the top ten carry around 10%. General study points: Authors suggested each seasonal flu vaccination may recruit only limited numbers of new T cells.

The CDR3 is 15 amino acids. Germline-derived CDR1 and CDR2 are SNHLY and FYNNEI. V was shortened by 1 base and J by 4 bases, with 14 bases between the two germline ends. This TCR came from a man between 45 and 60 years old who received an inactivated influenza vaccine. The chain combines TRBV2 with TRBJ2-7; weak D call: TRBD2 (6 bases). The sequencing here drew on PBMCs from blood, taken approximately 13 days after vaccination. The CDR3 loop is CASSEDAGRTYEQYF. CDR3 nucleotide sequence: TGTGCCAGCAGTGAAGACGCGGGAAGAACTTACGAGCAGTACTTC.